The rows below give T cell receptor beta chains drawn from one sample of a study of CD8 T cells in ankylosing spondylitis. TCRdb used MiXCR to reprocess the 5' RACE reads, holding one entry per CDR3 protein. The sample holds about 440,000 distinct CDR3 sequences, roughly 17% seen once. Sequencing was performed on blood, either unsorted or a sorted T cell fraction (not recorded which). The receptors derive from a male donor with ankylosing spondylitis. CDR3s include the opening cysteine and the closing phenylalanine or tryptophan. A D gene is named only where the DNA matches it firmly. Not every row has a clone size; where given, it reads once, few, many or a size class.

J,V,D,size,CDR3,DNA
TRBJ1-4,TRBV29-1,TRBD1,NA,CSVERGQEKLFF,TGCAGCGTTGAGAGGGGGCAGGAAAAACTGTTTTTT
TRBJ1-5,TRBV5-8,NA,few,CASSLARAAFNQPQHF,TGTGCCAGCAGCTTGGCCAGGGCTGCTTTCAACCAGCCCCAGCATTTT
TRBJ1-1,TRBV5-1,NA,NA,CASSSNSPGEAFF,TGCGCCAGCAGCTCAAACTCCCCGGGTGAAGCTTTCTTT
TRBJ1-5,TRBV3-1,NA,few,CASSPSGILNQPQHF,TGTGCCAGCAGCCCGTCAGGGATACTTAATCAGCCCCAGCATTTT
TRBJ1-1,TRBV12-3/TRBV12-4,TRBD1,many,CASGWTGDTEAFF,TGTGCCAGCGGTTGGACAGGGGACACTGAAGCTTTCTTT
TRBJ1-6,TRBV20-1,TRBD1,NA,CSAVDCGQGVNSPLHF,TGCAGTGCTGTTGATTGTGGACAGGGGGTCAATTCACCCCTCCACTTT
TRBJ2-6,TRBV5-1,NA,NA,CASALYPLGSGANVLTF,TGCGCCAGCGCACTATATCCTTTGGGCTCTGGGGCCAACGTCCTGACTTTC
TRBJ2-3,TRBV5-1,NA,NA,CASVRGRGPATDTQYF,TGCGCCAGCGTGCGGGGGCGGGGGCCTGCCACAGATACGCAGTATTTT
TRBJ2-5,TRBV5-5,TRBD1,NA,CASWTGTEVTQYF,TGTGCCAGCTGGACCGGGACAGAGGTGACCCAGTACTTC
TRBJ2-3,TRBV29-1,NA,many,CSVAGGPTDTQYF,TGCAGCGTTGCTGGGGGCCCGACAGATACGCAGTATTTT
TRBJ1-2,TRBV29-1,NA,NA,CSVEAADFPSHGYTF,TGCAGCGTTGAAGCGGCCGACTTCCCCTCCCATGGCTACACCTTC
TRBJ2-7,TRBV20-1,TRBD2,NA,CSARRAGTTLSYEQYF,TGCAGTGCTAGAAGAGCTGGGACTACCCTCTCCTACGAGCAGTACTTC
TRBJ1-1,TRBV29-1,TRBD1,many,CSVGGPGGLGTEAFF,TGCAGCGTTGGTGGGCCAGGGGGGCTGGGCACTGAAGCTTTCTTT
TRBJ1-1,TRBV29-1,NA,NA,CSAQGQPNTEAFF,TGCAGCGCCCAAGGACAGCCGAACACTGAAGCTTTCTTT
TRBJ2-1,TRBV12-3/TRBV12-4,NA,few,CASSPWGGGTSYNEQFF,TGTGCCAGCAGTCCCTGGGGGGGGGGCACCTCCTACAATGAGCAGTTCTTC
TRBJ2-3,TRBV4-2,NA,few,CASSHPSTDTQYF,TGTGCCAGCAGCCATCCTAGCACAGATACGCAGTATTTT
TRBJ2-7,TRBV7-2,NA,many,CASSSSSYEQYF,TGTGCCAGCAGCTCTAGCTCCTACGAGCAGTACTTC
TRBJ2-3,TRBV27,NA,NA,CASTRNGEMGTDTQYF,TGTGCCAGCACCAGGAACGGCGAGATGGGCACAGATACGCAGTATTTT
TRBJ2-7,TRBV5-1,NA,many,CASSPRDGGPYEQYF,TGCGCCAGCAGCCCACGGGACGGAGGACCTTACGAGCAGTACTTC
TRBJ2-7,TRBV20-1,TRBD1,few,CSAGTGKHEQYF,TGCAGTGCTGGGACAGGGAAACACGAGCAGTACTTC
TRBJ1-2,TRBV20-1,NA,many,CSAAGGPTYNYGYTF,TGCAGTGCTGCCGGGGGGCCAACCTACAACTATGGCTACACCTTC
TRBJ2-3,TRBV10-2,NA,few,CASNRIRERTDTQYF,TGCGCCAGCAATAGGATAAGGGAGAGGACAGATACGCAGTATTTT
TRBJ2-1,TRBV19,TRBD2,few,CASQDPGLAYNEQFF,TGTGCCAGTCAAGATCCGGGACTAGCTTACAATGAGCAGTTCTTC
TRBJ2-7,TRBV6-2/TRBV6-3,TRBD1,few,CASSYSQGAVPYEQYF,TGTGCCAGCAGTTACTCCCAGGGGGCCGTCCCCTACGAGCAGTACTTC
TRBJ2-2,TRBV7-2,TRBD1,NA,CASSTRQGRSGELFF,TGTGCCAGCAGCACTCGACAGGGCCGGAGCGGGGAGCTGTTTTTT